This TCR beta chain was found in a study of cytomegalovirus exposure and HLA in healthy donors. General study results and limits: Using the classifier, cytomegalovirus status was reportedly diagnosed with high specificity and sensitivity.

The PCR made use of 60 Vbeta and 13 Jbeta primers. TCRdb's copy holds only in-frame clones and misses some; the assay was immunoSEQ multiplex PCR. The listing records around 110,000 clones. The CDR3 has 14 residues. Germline CDR1 SGHRS, CDR2 YFSETQ. As for this clone: Its antigen is currently unknown.

The V call is TRBV5-1, the J call TRBJ2-5, with D tentatively TRBD1 (6 bases). Near its end, the DNA agrees better with TRBJ2-7, so the J call may be wrong. The sample comprised PBMCs. The TCR was taken from a man aged 30-40 years in good health and CMV-seronegative. The CDR3 DNA reads as TGCGCCAGCAGCTTGGGGCAGGGGCTCTACGAGCAGTACTTC. It is translated as CASSLGQGLYEQYF.